Each of the 27 T cell receptor beta chains below was sequenced from the same sample in a study of T cell responses to AZD1222 COVID-19 vaccine. Some clones are missing from TCRdb's copy, which holds only in-frame ones; the method was immunoSEQ multiplex PCR. This sample has about 140,000 clones, with about 92% found just once. The sequencing used peripheral blood, collected 28 days after the second AZD1222 dose. Source of these receptors: an adult who received the AZD1222 COVID-19 vaccine.

V gene TRBV4-1 combines with J gene TRBJ1-5; tentatively, D is TRBD1 (5 bases). The CDR3 consists of 15 residues. Germline CDR1 MGHRA, CDR2 YSYEKL. V was trimmed by 4 bases and J by 7 bases, leaving 17 bases between them. CDR3 region: CASSPGTAVGQPQHF. In DNA, the CDR3 is TGCGCCAGCAGCCCAGGGACGGCTGTTGGGCAGCCCCAGCATTTT.

This chain links TRBV6-1 with TRBJ2-1, with D perhaps TRBD2 (6 bases). The CDR3 is made up of 15 amino acids. Trimming removed 3 bases at V and 1 base at J, with 10 bases between. Germline V gives CDR1 MNHNS, CDR2 SASEGT. The CDR3 nucleotides are TGTGCCAGCAGTGAGGGGACTGGATCCTACAATGAGCAGTTCTTC. As protein: CASSEGTGSYNEQFF.

This chain uses TRBV6-5 with TRBJ1-6; D is ambiguous. The CDR3 spans 10 residues. The germline CDR1 and CDR2 sequences are MNHEY and SVGAGI. Trimming stripped 8 bases from V and 9 bases from J, with 5 bases between. The CDR3 sequence is CASGTSPLHF. The CDR3 DNA reads TGTGCCAGCGGTACTTCACCCCTCCACTTT.

The rearrangement uses TRBV27 and TRBJ1-1; no clear D gene. Trimming cost V 7 bases and J 1 base, with 7 bases left between them. In germline, CDR1 is MNHEY, CDR2 SMNVEV (reference sequence). This CDR3 has 12 residues. Here the CDR3 DNA reads TGTGCCAGCATGCGGAAGAACACTGAAGCTTTCTTT. This codes for CASMRKNTEAFF.

The DNA for the CDR3 is TGTGCCAGCACCCACGCAAGGGAAAATCAGCCCCAGCATTTT. It codes for CASTHARENQPQHF. V and J are TRBV28 and TRBJ1-5; D not certain. CDR3 length: 14 residues. V lost 7 bases and J lost 4, with 14 bases in between. Germline values: CDR1 MDHEN, CDR2 SYDVKM.

The V and J genes are TRBV28 and TRBJ1-1; unclear D gene. V lost 2 bases to trimming and J lost 0 bases, with 7 bases between them. The CDR3 has 14 residues. CDR1 MDHEN and CDR2 SYDVKM come from the germline V gene. The CDR3 spells CASSLRTLNTEAFF. The CDR3 region has the DNA TGTGCCAGCAGTTTAAGGACGCTGAACACTGAAGCTTTCTTT.

The sample holds a few counts of this clone. The rearrangement uses TRBV19 and TRBJ1-2; tentatively, D is TRBD1 (6 bases). CDR1 and CDR2 from the germline V gene are LNHDA and SQIVND (reference sequence). The CDR3 is made up of 15 amino acids. Deletions cut 4 bases from V and 1 base from J, with 13 bases between. CDR3 DNA: TGTGCCAGTAGTAGAGGGACATCTGATAACTATGGCTACACCTTC. Translating it yields CASSRGTSDNYGYTF.

This chain joins TRBV7-2 and TRBJ1-3; 8 bases fit TRBD1. The CDR3 runs to 15 residues. Germline lookup yields CDR1 SGHTA and CDR2 FQGNSA. The ends lost 4 bases at V and 0 bases at J; junction bases unmatched: 2. The CDR3 coding sequence is TGTGCCAGCAGCTGGACAGGGAGCTCTGGAAACACCATATATTTT. Translated: CASSWTGSSGNTIYF. Full variable domain (outside the CDR3, taken from reference TRBV7-2 and TRBJ1-3): GAGVSQSPSNKVTEKGKDVELRCDPISGHTALYWYRQSLGQGLEFLIYFQGNSAPDKSGLPSDRFSAERTGGSVSTLTIQRTQQEDSAVYLCASSWTGSSGNTIYFGEGSWLTVV.

The V call is TRBV7-6, the J call TRBJ2-1, with D possibly matching TRBD2 (5 bases). The V end was cut by 1 base, the J end by 3 bases, with 16 bases between. The germline V gene encodes CDR1 SGHVS and CDR2 FNYEAQ. The CDR3 has 17 amino acids. CDR3 sequence: CASSLGPKRTFYNEQFF. CDR3 in DNA: TGTGCCAGCAGCTTAGGCCCGAAGCGGACCTTCTACAATGAGCAGTTCTTC.

The J gene is TRBJ1-1, the V gene TRBV18; 9 bases fit TRBD1. Germline V gene sequence: CDR1 KGHSH, CDR2 LQKENI. This CDR3 is 15 amino acids long. V lost 3 bases and J lost 4; bases outside the gene matches: 6. CDR3 loop: CASSPRQGEGTEAFF. The CDR3 DNA reads TGTGCCAGCTCACCCCGACAGGGGGAAGGCACTGAAGCTTTCTTT.

The V gene is TRBV4-3, the J gene TRBJ1-2; a weak D match, TRBD1 (6 bases). The V end was cut by 0 bases, the J end by 2 bases, with 10 bases between. CDR3 length equals 15 residues. CDR1 and CDR2 (germline): LGHNA, YSLEER. The CDR3 coding sequence is TGCGCCAGCAGCCAAGACCAGGGGCTGAACTATGGCTACACCTTC. Translating gives CASSQDQGLNYGYTF.

This clone was seen a single time. The chain uses TRBV4-2 and TRBJ2-3; D perhaps matches TRBD2 (6 bases). V shed 4 bases and J shed 3 bases, with 17 bases lying between them. Germline V gene sequence: CDR1 LGHNA, CDR2 YNFKEQ. The CDR3 is made up of 16 amino acids. The CDR3 sequence: CASSPKAGLGTDTQYF. Here the CDR3 DNA reads TGTGCCAGCAGCCCTAAGGCGGGGCTAGGAACAGATACGCAGTATTTT.

The chain joins TRBV3-1 (or the pseudogene TRBV3-2) to TRBJ2-3; D is unclear. Germline assignment: CDR1 LGHDT and CDR2 YNNKEL (reference sequence). The CDR3 contains 12 residues. With 0 bases removed from V and 8 bases from J, the gap between germline ends came to 6 bases. CDR3 coding DNA: TGTGCCAGCAGCCAAGATCCAGTTACGCAGTATTTT. It specifies CASSQDPVTQYF.

The chain has TRBV13 and TRBJ1-1; no reliable D call. Trimming pared 0 bases from V and 7 bases from J, leaving 15 bases between. The CDR3 loop spans 15 amino acids. CDR1 and CDR2 from the germline V gene are PRHDT and FYEKMQ (reference sequence). The CDR3 loop is CASSLGRGNPGEAFF. The CDR3 region has the DNA TGTGCCAGCAGCTTAGGCCGCGGAAACCCCGGTGAAGCTTTCTTT.

This sequence joins TRBV19 and TRBJ2-3; 11 nucleotides line up with TRBD2. V was pared by 6 bases and J by 4 bases, with 9 bases of the junction left unmatched. The CDR3 consists of 16 residues. Germline lookup yields CDR1 LNHDA and CDR2 SQIVND (reference sequence). CDR3 sequence (DNA): TGTGCCAGTAGCGGACTAGCGGGTCATGGCGCAGATACGCAGTATTTT. Protein: CASSGLAGHGADTQYF.

The V call is TRBV18, the J call TRBJ2-7; D possibly corresponds to TRBD1 (5 bases). Deletions cut 3 bases from V and 0 bases from J, with 9 bases between. Per the germline V gene, CDR1 is KGHSH and CDR2 is LQKENI. The length of the CDR3 is 14 residues. DNA of the CDR3: TGTGCCAGCTCACCTCCGGACAACTCCTACGAGCAGTACTTC. Protein sequence: CASSPPDNSYEQYF.

This chain links TRBV11-2 with TRBJ1-3; perhaps TRBD1 as D (5 bases). V lost 5 bases and J lost 1, with 18 bases in between. Germline V CDR1 and CDR2: SGHAT, FQNNGV. This CDR3 spans 17 amino acids. CDR3 region: CASSPLAGTLSGNTIYF. CDR3 bases: TGTGCCAGCAGCCCCCTGGCAGGGACCCTTTCTGGAAACACCATATATTTT. The entire variable domain, with the rest obtained from reference TRBV11-2 and TRBJ1-3, is as follows: EAGVAQSPRYKIIEKRQSVAFWCNPISGHATLYWYQQILGQGPKLLIQFQNNGVVDDSQLPKDRFSAERLKGVDSTLKIQPAKLEDSAVYLCASSPLAGTLSGNTIYFGEGSWLTVV.

This clone was counted a few times. The gene calls are TRBV7-9 and TRBJ1-4; D remains ambiguous. V dropped 5 bases and J dropped 5 bases, with 15 bases sitting between them. The V gene's germline CDR1 is SEHNR and CDR2 FQNEAQ (reference sequence). The CDR3 totals 15 residues. The CDR3 reads CASSTASGANEKLFF. CDR3 sequence (DNA): TGTGCCAGCAGCACCGCCTCAGGTGCCAATGAAAAACTGTTTTTT.

The chain combines TRBV29-1 with TRBJ1-2, with 8 bases lining up with TRBD1. Germline V gene sequence: CDR1 SQVTM, CDR2 ANQGSEA. The CDR3 has 13 residues. Unmatched junction bases numbered 4, after V lost 4 bases and J lost 3 bases. CDR3 sequence: CSVAPDRDYGYTF. The CDR3 DNA follows: TGCAGCGTTGCTCCGGACAGGGACTATGGCTACACCTTC.

The CDR3 sequence is CSTGTRGTQYF. CDR3 bases: TGCAGCACCGGGACTAGAGGGACCCAGTACTTC. This chain connects TRBV29-1 to TRBJ2-5; 8 nucleotides line up with TRBD2. Trimming removed 8 bases from V and 7 bases from J; junction bases left unmatched: 6. Germline loops: CDR1 SQVTM, CDR2 ANQGSEA. The length of the CDR3 is 11 residues. Full variable domain (rest looked up from reference TRBV29-1 and TRBJ2-5): SAVISQKPSRDICQRGTSLTIQCQVDSQVTMMFWYRQQPGQSLTLIATANQGSEATYESGFVIDKFPISRPNLTFSTLTVSNMSPEDSSIYLCSTGTRGTQYFGPGTRLLVL.

Here the CDR3 DNA reads TGTGCCAGCACCCGTACCGGGACCCCGAAAGAGACCCAGTACTTC. It encodes CASTRTGTPKETQYF. This chain uses TRBV28 with TRBJ2-5; perhaps D is TRBD1 or TRBD2 (5 bases each). This CDR3 is built from 15 residues. Trimming took 7 bases from V and 3 from J, leaving 18 bases between them. From germline, CDR1 is MDHEN and CDR2 SYDVKM.

The rearrangement joins TRBV20-1 to TRBJ2-5; D could derive from TRBD1 or TRBD2 (5 bases each). There are 14 residues in the CDR3. Trimming removed 3 bases at V and 9 bases at J, with 20 bases between. Germline CDR1 is DFQATT and CDR2 is SNEGSKA (reference sequence). CDR3 DNA: TGCAGTGCTAGTGGGCCAATTGGGACGGAGGCCCAGTACTTC. Translating gives CSASGPIGTEAQYF.

This clone was seen only once. The chain uses TRBV7-2 and TRBJ2-5, with a tentative D call TRBD2 (6 bases). The V and J ends lost 5 bases and 4 bases respectively, with 17 bases between them. There are 15 residues in the CDR3. Per the germline V gene, CDR1 is SGHTA and CDR2 is FQGNSA. The CDR3 is CASSNTLRELETQYF. The CDR3 DNA reads TGTGCCAGCAGCAACACGTTGCGGGAATTAGAGACCCAGTACTTC.

This clone has only one observation. The chain carries TRBV27 and TRBJ1-1; possibly TRBD1 for D (5 bases). V was pared by 4 bases and J by 5 bases, with 20 bases between. Germline CDR1 is MNHEY and CDR2 is SMNVEV (reference sequence). The CDR3 has 16 amino acids. The CDR3 DNA is TGTGCCAGCAGTTCCCAGGCCTCGGGGGGTATTACTGAAGCTTTCTTT. Translation: CASSSQASGGITEAFF.

A word on this clone: A junction boundary mismatches the germline segment, possibly from a read error. V is TRBV7-3 and J is TRBJ2-1, with D possibly matching TRBD1 (5 bases). CDR3 length equals 13 residues. Germline-derived CDR1 and CDR2 are SGHTA and FQGTGA. The CDR3 loop reads CATSLGKGQEQFF. In nucleotides, the CDR3 is TGTGCCACCAGCTTAGGGAAAGGACAAGAGCAGTTCTTC.

The J gene is TRBJ1-1, the V gene TRBV3-1 (or the pseudogene TRBV3-2); a weak D match, TRBD1 (6 bases). CDR3 size: 12 residues. V lost 1 base, J lost 11 bases, and 11 bases lay in between. In germline, CDR1 is LGHDT, CDR2 YNNKEL (reference sequence). CDR3 amino acids: CASSQGQGRAFF. CDR3 nucleotide sequence: TGTGCCAGCAGCCAAGGGCAGGGGCGTGCTTTCTTT.

This clone was counted once. This sequence joins TRBV19 and TRBJ1-1; D uncertain. V was cut by 9 bases and J by 5 bases, with 7 bases left in between. Germline V lookup: CDR1 LNHDA, CDR2 SQIVND (reference sequence). The CDR3 consists of 10 residues. The CDR3 is CARSQTEAFF. The CDR3 nucleotides read TGTGCCAGGTCCCAAACTGAAGCTTTCTTT. Using reference TRBV19 and TRBJ1-1 for the parts outside the CDR3, the full variable domain is DGGITQSPKYLFRKEGQNVTLSCEQNLNHDAMYWYRQDPGQGLRLIYYSQIVNDFQKGDIAEGYSVSREKKESFPLTVTSAQKNPTAFYLCARSQTEAFFGQGTRLTVV.